One and the same sample provided the 8 T cell receptor beta chains below, sequenced in a study of technical replicates of blood from a handful of donors. Assay used: immunoSEQ multiplex PCR; TCRdb lists only in-frame clones, some missing. The table records more than 95,000 clones, approximately 95% of them present only once. The sample taken for sequencing was T cells isolated from PBMCs. These receptors were collected from a human donor in good health.

The chain recombines TRBV5-5 with TRBJ2-7; unclear D gene. The CDR3 loop spans 15 amino acids. Germline V gene data show CDR1 as SGHKS and CDR2 as YYEKEE (reference sequence). Trimming cost V 4 bases and J 0 bases, with 14 bases left between them. As DNA, the CDR3 is TGTGCCAGCAGCCGGCCCGCAGGCAGCTCCTACGAGCAGTACTTC. Translation: CASSRPAGSSYEQYF. The complete variable domain, with remaining parts taken from reference TRBV5-5 and TRBJ2-7, reads DAGVTQSPTHLIKTRGQQVTLRCSPISGHKSVSWYQQVLGQGPQFIFQYYEKEERGRGNFPDRFSARQFPNYSSELNVNALLLGDSALYLCASSRPAGSSYEQYFGPGTRLTVT.

This clone was picked up one time. V and J are TRBV5-1 and TRBJ1-1; weak D call: TRBD1 (5 bases). Between the trimmed V and J ends, which lost 0 bases and 0 bases, there was a span of 9 bases. The CDR3 totals 15 residues. Looked up from germline, CDR1 is SGHRS and CDR2 is YFSETQ. The CDR3 sequence: CASSLGRRVNTEAFF. CDR3 sequence (DNA): TGCGCCAGCAGCTTGGGTCGCAGGGTGAACACTGAAGCTTTCTTT.

The chain couples TRBV30 to TRBJ1-2, with 7 bases that match TRBD1. The CDR3 is made up of 14 amino acids. Germline trimming cut 4 bases from V and 5 bases from J; bases unmatched to any gene: 10. Germline assignment: CDR1 GTSNPN and CDR2 SVGIG (reference sequence). In DNA form, the CDR3 reads TGTGCCTGGAAACGACAGGGAGGCGTTTATGGCTACACCTTC. The encoded protein is CAWKRQGGVYGYTF.

The chain carries TRBV9 and TRBJ1-2, with a tentative D call TRBD1 (5 bases). From germline, CDR1 is SGDLS and CDR2 YYNGEE. Trimming left V 0 bases short and J 2 bases short, with 11 bases between. The CDR3 runs to 15 residues. The CDR3 DNA sequence: TGTGCCAGCAGCGTAGCAGGGTCCCCGAACTATGGCTACACCTTC. It specifies CASSVAGSPNYGYTF.

The chain combines TRBV13 with TRBJ2-3, with TRBD2 as a possible D gene (5 bases). V was pared by 5 bases and J by 15 bases, with 21 bases between. The CDR3 sequence is 13 residues long. The germline V gene encodes CDR1 PRHDT and CDR2 FYEKMQ (reference sequence). The CDR3 DNA follows: TGTGCCAGCAGCCCCCGGTCGGGGTCCGAGGGTTATTTT. Its translation is CASSPRSGSEGYF.

The chain carries TRBV5-1 and TRBJ2-3; a weak D match, TRBD1 (6 bases). Germline V gene data show CDR1 as SGHRS and CDR2 as YFSETQ. Trimming removed 4 bases at V and 5 bases at J, with 14 bases between. The CDR3 length is 14 residues. The CDR3 sequence: CASSPHTGKDTQYF. CDR3 nucleotides: TGCGCCAGCAGCCCCCATACAGGGAAAGATACGCAGTATTTT.

The rearrangement uses TRBV27 and TRBJ1-1; tentative D call: TRBD1 (5 bases). The ends were cut back, 0 bases at V and 4 bases at J, with 12 bases in the middle. Germline V gene sequence: CDR1 MNHEY, CDR2 SMNVEV (reference sequence). CDR3 length: 15 residues. Written as DNA, the CDR3 is TGTGCCAGCAGTTTATCGAAGGGGATAGCCACTGAAGCTTTCTTT. Translation: CASSLSKGIATEAFF.

The chain couples TRBV27 to TRBJ2-2; tentatively, D is TRBD1 (6 bases). CDR3 length: 17 amino acids. Trimming took off 2 bases at V and 4 bases at J, with 17 bases between the two ends. Germline CDR1 and CDR2: MNHEY and SMNVEV (reference sequence). This chain's CDR3 is CASSLKGLGALTGELFF. The CDR3 region has the DNA TGTGCCAGCAGTTTAAAGGGTTTGGGGGCCCTCACCGGGGAGCTGTTTTTT.